One and the same sample provided the 25 T cell receptor beta chains below, sequenced in a study of technical replicates of blood from four donors. Assay: immunoSEQ multiplex PCR; the TCRdb copy retains only in-frame clones and omits some. The table has about 81,000 clones, around 96% seen once. The sample taken for sequencing was T cells isolated from PBMCs. Receptors originate from a human donor in good health.

The V gene is TRBV14, the J gene TRBJ2-1, with 10 bases that match TRBD2. CDR3 length: 14 residues. The V segment lost 4 bases and the J segment 12 bases; nucleotides outside the gene matches: 9. CDR1 is SGHDN, CDR2 FVKESK, per germline. DNA for the CDR3: TGTGCCAGCAGCCCCACCAGCGGGGGGGCGTTGCAGTTCTTC. Residues: CASSPTSGGALQFF.

This sequence joins TRBV10-3 and TRBJ1-1; D unresolved. Germline V gene data show CDR1 as ENHRY and CDR2 as SYGVKD. This CDR3 has 14 residues. Trimming cost V 6 bases and J 5 bases, with 16 bases left between them. CDR3 residues: CAISRTGIRTEAFF. Written as DNA, the CDR3 is TGTGCCATCAGCCGAACGGGTATCAGAACTGAAGCTTTCTTT.

The chain uses TRBV4-1 and TRBJ1-1; possibly TRBD1 for D (6 bases). The V gene lost 2 bases and the J gene lost 7 bases, with 11 bases spanning the gap. The CDR3 is 13 amino acids. Germline V lookup: CDR1 MGHRA, CDR2 YSYEKL. CDR3 amino acids: CASSQLGQLEAFF. DNA for the CDR3: TGCGCCAGCAGCCAACTTGGACAGCTTGAAGCTTTCTTT.

V and J are TRBV19 and TRBJ2-4; D not resolved. Trimming took off 7 bases at V and 1 base at J, with 11 bases between the two ends. The CDR3 totals 14 residues. Germline CDR1 is LNHDA and CDR2 is SQIVND (reference sequence). CDR3 nucleotides: TGTGCCAGTACCGAAGGAGTCGCCAAAAACATTCAGTACTTC. It codes for CASTEGVAKNIQYF.

The chain recombines TRBV7-6 with TRBJ1-1, with a tentative D call TRBD1 (6 bases). Trimming left V 1 base short and J 8 bases short, with 14 bases between. This CDR3 has 14 residues. Germline V CDR1 and CDR2: SGHVS, FNYEAQ. CDR3 protein: CASSLGAGQLEAFF. The DNA of the CDR3 is TGTGCCAGCAGCTTAGGGGCCGGACAGCTAGAAGCTTTCTTT. The entire variable domain, with the rest obtained from reference TRBV7-6 and TRBJ1-1, is as follows: GAGVSQSPRYKVTKRGQDVALRCDPISGHVSLYWYRQALGQGPEFLTYFNYEAQQDKSGLPNDRFSAERPEGSISTLTIQRTEQRDSAMYRCASSLGAGQLEAFFGQGTRLTVV.

This sequence joins TRBV18 and TRBJ2-7; 8 bases align to TRBD1. From germline, CDR1 is KGHSH and CDR2 LQKENI. Trimming took 6 bases from V and 5 from J; bases not matched to a gene: 12. CDR3 length equals 15 residues. CDR3: CASSPTQGAVDEQYF. DNA for the CDR3: TGTGCCAGCTCCCCTACGCAGGGGGCGGTGGACGAGCAGTACTTC.

The chain combines TRBV27 with TRBJ2-7, with TRBD1 matching 7 bases. With V trimmed by 5 bases and J by 1 base, 8 bases remained unmatched. The CDR3 is 15 amino acids. Germline V CDR1 and CDR2: MNHEY, SMNVEV (reference sequence). In DNA form, the CDR3 reads TGTGCCAGCAGTCCAACACCGACAGGGTCCTACGAGCAGTACTTC. It encodes CASSPTPTGSYEQYF.

V gene TRBV27 combines with J gene TRBJ2-7; 10 bases match TRBD1. The CDR3 loop spans 19 amino acids. J gave up 3 bases and V 5 bases, and 19 bases lay outside the gene matches. Germline loops: CDR1 MNHEY, CDR2 SMNVEV (reference sequence). The chain's CDR3 is CASSPTGQGNLKAHYEQYF. In DNA, the CDR3 is TGTGCCAGCAGTCCGACGGGACAGGGGAACTTGAAGGCCCACTACGAGCAGTACTTC.

This rearrangement joins TRBV11-3 to TRBJ1-3, with 12 bases that match TRBD1. This CDR3 region has 17 residues. Germline CDR1 and CDR2: SGHNT and YENEEA. The ends lost 3 bases at V and 2 bases at J; junction bases unmatched: 5. The CDR3 DNA follows: TGTGCCAGCAGCTTTGATTGGGACAGGGGGCCTGGAAACACCATATATTTT. It encodes CASSFDWDRGPGNTIYF. The full variable domain, in which reference TRBV11-3 and TRBJ1-3 provide the parts outside the CDR3, is EAGVVQSPRYKIIEKKQPVAFWCNPISGHNTLYWYLQNLGQGPELLIRYENEEAVDDSQLPKDRFSAERLKGVDSTLKIQPAELGDSAVYLCASSFDWDRGPGNTIYFGEGSWLTVV.

This chain uses TRBV5-8 with TRBJ2-7; D gene unclear. V was clipped by 1 base and J by 2 bases, with 4 bases between them. Germline V gives CDR1 SGHTS, CDR2 YDEGEE. The CDR3 runs 12 residues. CDR3 coding DNA: TGTGCCAGCAGCTTGCAGGCCTACGAGCAGTACTTC. Translating it yields CASSLQAYEQYF.

This chain connects TRBV9 to TRBJ1-5, with TRBD1 matching 7 bases. This CDR3 contains 15 residues. Germline V lookup: CDR1 SGDLS, CDR2 YYNGEE. The ends lost 3 bases at V and 4 bases at J; junction bases unmatched: 7. This CDR3 is CASSDTTGLNQPQHF. The CDR3 DNA is TGTGCCAGCAGCGATACGACAGGGTTAAATCAGCCCCAGCATTTT.

This clone was counted once. The gene calls are TRBV6-1 and TRBJ1-3; unclear D gene. The V and J ends lost 2 bases and 2 bases respectively, with 10 bases between them. The V gene's germline CDR1 is MNHNS and CDR2 SASEGT. This CDR3 spans 15 amino acids. In DNA, the CDR3 is TGTGCCAGCAGTGAACTGACAACCCCTGGAAACACCATATATTTT. Protein product: CASSELTTPGNTIYF.

This chain uses TRBV13 with TRBJ2-1, with a possible D match to TRBD2 (7 bases). From germline, CDR1 is PRHDT and CDR2 FYEKMQ (reference sequence). Trimming took off 5 bases at V and 4 bases at J, with 18 bases between the two ends. The CDR3 extends over 16 amino acids. The CDR3 bases are TGTGCCAGCAGCCACCGGCGCGGGGGCGCTTACAATGAGCAGTTCTTC. Its protein is CASSHRRGGAYNEQFF.

This chain links TRBV7-9 with TRBJ2-7, with TRBD1 as a possible D gene (6 bases). Germline CDR1 SEHNR, CDR2 FQNEAQ (reference sequence). The CDR3 loop spans 15 amino acids. Trimming pared 1 base from V and 1 base from J, leaving 11 bases between. In DNA form, the CDR3 reads TGTGCCAGCAGCTTAGTGGGGACACGGTCCTACGAGCAGTACTTC. It specifies CASSLVGTRSYEQYF.

The CDR3 DNA is TGTGCCAGCAGCTTAGTCAAGCCTAGCGCCAGCTCCTACGAGCAGTACTTC. Translation gives CASSLVKPSASSYEQYF. The chain links TRBV7-9 to TRBJ2-7, with D perhaps TRBD2 (6 bases). Trimming removed 1 base at V and 0 bases at J, with 16 bases between. This CDR3 has 17 amino acids. CDR1 is SEHNR, CDR2 FQNEAQ, per germline (reference sequence).

The rearrangement links TRBV7-9 to TRBJ2-7, with unresolved D. The length of the CDR3 is 14 residues. The germline V gene has CDR1 SEHNR and CDR2 FQNEAQ (reference sequence). Trimming cost V 1 base and J 3 bases, with 10 bases left between them. The CDR3 reads CASSLEIRVYEQYF. In nucleotides, the CDR3 is TGTGCCAGCAGCTTAGAGATCCGGGTCTACGAGCAGTACTTC. The variable domain in full, completed from reference TRBV7-9 and TRBJ2-7, reads DTGVSQNPRHKITKRGQNVTFRCDPISEHNRLYWYRQTLGQGPEFLTYFQNEAQLEKSRLLSDRFSAERPKGSFSTLEIQRTEQGDSAMYLCASSLEIRVYEQYFGPGTRLTVT.

J is TRBJ2-5 and V is TRBV10-1; TRBD1 agrees at 8 bases. CDR1 and CDR2 (germline): WNHNN, SYGVQD (reference sequence). This CDR3 region has 15 residues. V shed 5 bases and J 5 bases; nucleotides not matched to a gene: 10. The CDR3 spells CASSPSGGAGETQYF. CDR3 nucleotides: TGCGCCAGCAGTCCTTCAGGGGGCGCGGGGGAGACCCAGTACTTC.

This clone was observed a single time. The chain joins TRBV7-9 to TRBJ1-1; D gene uncertain. There are 18 residues in the CDR3. The germline gives CDR1 SEHNR, CDR2 FQNEAQ (reference sequence). V lost 5 bases and J lost 2, with 24 bases in between. CDR3 residues: CASSPLRVGEGENTEAFF. The CDR3 DNA reads as TGTGCCAGCAGCCCCCTGAGGGTCGGGGAGGGAGAAAACACTGAAGCTTTCTTT. The full variable domain, completed using reference TRBV7-9 and TRBJ1-1, is DTGVSQNPRHKITKRGQNVTFRCDPISEHNRLYWYRQTLGQGPEFLTYFQNEAQLEKSRLLSDRFSAERPKGSFSTLEIQRTEQGDSAMYLCASSPLRVGEGENTEAFFGQGTRLTVV.

J is TRBJ2-7 and V is TRBV27; 8 nucleotides agree with TRBD1. J lost 3 bases, V lost 8 bases, and 12 bases had no gene match. Germline V gene lookup returns CDR1 MNHEY and CDR2 SMNVEV (reference sequence). The CDR3 length is 15 residues. The CDR3 coding sequence is TGTGCCAGCCTTGGACAGGGCGTACTGGGCTACGAGCAGTACTTC. This encodes CASLGQGVLGYEQYF.

This chain uses TRBV6-5 with TRBJ2-7; 8 bases align to TRBD2. From germline, CDR1 is MNHEY and CDR2 SVGAGI. Trimming at V came to 0 bases and at J to 3 bases, leaving 7 bases not matched to a gene. CDR3 size: 16 residues. This CDR3 is CASSYSRAGVNYEQYF. DNA of the CDR3: TGTGCCAGCAGTTACTCACGAGCGGGAGTCAACTACGAGCAGTACTTC.

This clone occurred a few times. The chain recombines TRBV5-1 with TRBJ2-5, with 8 bases aligning to TRBD2. The CDR3 length is 14 residues. V was pared by 2 bases and J by 1 base, with 1 base of the junction left unmatched. Germline V gene sequence: CDR1 SGHRS, CDR2 YFSETQ. The CDR3: CASSLSGGQETQYF. CDR3 sequence (DNA): TGCGCCAGCAGCTTAAGCGGGGGCCAAGAGACCCAGTACTTC.

The chain couples TRBV11-2 to TRBJ2-5; TRBD1 might be the D (6 bases). V was clipped by 5 bases and J by 1 base, with 14 bases between them. The CDR3 spans 15 residues. The germline V gene encodes CDR1 SGHAT and CDR2 FQNNGV. This CDR3 reads CASSPWGQGQETQYF. The CDR3 region has the DNA TGTGCCAGCAGCCCCTGGGGGCAGGGCCAAGAGACCCAGTACTTC.

The CDR3 DNA follows: TGTGCCAGCAGTCGACAGGCTAGCGGGGGGGCTATTTCCTACAATGAGCAGTTCTTC. Translating gives CASSRQASGGAISYNEQFF. This chain connects TRBV6-4 to TRBJ2-1, with 12 bases aligning to TRBD2. J was trimmed by 1 base and V by 5 bases; bases with no gene match: 12. The CDR3 sequence is 19 residues long. Germline V CDR1 and CDR2: MRHNA, SNTAGT.

The chain recombines TRBV7-2 with TRBJ2-3; a possible D gene is TRBD2 (5 bases). This CDR3 region has 15 residues. V was clipped by 1 base and J by 2 bases, with 10 bases between them. In germline, CDR1 is SGHTA, CDR2 FQGNSA. The CDR3: CASSLGDSDTDTQYF. The CDR3 DNA is TGTGCCAGCAGCTTAGGGGATAGCGACACAGATACGCAGTATTTT.

The chain recombines TRBV30 with TRBJ2-1; 13 positions match TRBD2. The CDR3 has 15 residues. With 2 bases clipped from V and 6 bases from J, the junction kept 4 bases outside the gene matches. Germline lookup yields CDR1 GTSNPN and CDR2 SVGIG (reference sequence). CDR3 nucleotides: TGTGCCTGGAGTTTTACTAGCGGGGGGGCCAATGAGCAGTTCTTC. It specifies CAWSFTSGGANEQFF.